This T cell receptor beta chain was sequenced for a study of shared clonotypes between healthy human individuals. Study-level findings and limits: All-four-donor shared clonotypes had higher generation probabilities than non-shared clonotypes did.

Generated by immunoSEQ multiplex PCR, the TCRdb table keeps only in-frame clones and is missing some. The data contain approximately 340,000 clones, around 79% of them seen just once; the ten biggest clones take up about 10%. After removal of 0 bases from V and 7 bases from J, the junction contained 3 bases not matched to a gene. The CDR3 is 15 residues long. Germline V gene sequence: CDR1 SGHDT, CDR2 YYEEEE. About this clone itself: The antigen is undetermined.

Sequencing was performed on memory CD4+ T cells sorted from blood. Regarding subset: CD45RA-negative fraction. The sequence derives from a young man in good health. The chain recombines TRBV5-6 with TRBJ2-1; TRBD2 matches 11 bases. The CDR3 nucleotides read TGTGCCAGCAGCTTGGAATTAGCGGGAGGGAATGAGCAGTTCTTC. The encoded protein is CASSLELAGGNEQFF. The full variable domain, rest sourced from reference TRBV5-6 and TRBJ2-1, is DAGVTQSPTHLIKTRGQQVTLRCSPKSGHDTVSWYQQALGQGPQFIFQYYEEEERQRGNFPDRFSGHQFPNYSSELNVNALLLGDSALYLCASSLELAGGNEQFFGPGTRLTVL.